The rows below give T cell receptor beta chains drawn from one sample of a study of identical twins. TCRdb re-derived calls from the 5' RACE reads in MiXCR, one entry per CDR3 protein. Among over 500,000 distinct CDR3 sequences listed, 20% to 25% were seen once. The sample also formed part of further work on T cells expressing NK-cell markers.

Sequencing was carried out using CD4+ T cells sorted from blood. These receptors were taken from a woman younger than 35 in good health. The CDR3 runs from the conserved cysteine through the conserved F or W. D genes are given only for firm matches. Clone size is shown for a subset of rows, as once, few, many or a class of expanded clone.

j_call v_call d_call clone_size cdr3_nt cdr3_aa
TRBJ2-5 TRBV10-1 - few TGCGCCAGCAGTGACAGACCCACGGAGACCCAGTACTTC CASSDRPTETQYF
TRBJ2-3 TRBV7-2 - few TGTGCCAGCAGGAAACCGGGGACCACAGATACGCAGTATTTT CASRKPGTTDTQYF
TRBJ2-1 TRBV12-3/TRBV12-4 - - TGTGCCAGCAGCAGAGGACAAGAAATTGCTGAGCAGTTCTTC CASSRGQEIAEQFF
TRBJ2-3 TRBV5-1 - - TGCGCCAGCAGCTTGGTTGCGTCCCCGGATACGCAGTATTTT CASSLVASPDTQYF
TRBJ1-2 TRBV9 - - TGTGCCAGCAGCCCCCACGGGGGCTATGGCTACACCTTC CASSPHGGYGYTF
TRBJ1-1 TRBV10-1 - - TGCGCCAGCAGTGGTCGGGCCGAAAACCAAGCTTTCTTT CASSGRAENQAFF
TRBJ2-5 TRBV5-5 TRBD1 few TGTGCCAGCAGCTACGACAGGGAGGAGACCCAGTACTTC CASSYDREETQYF
TRBJ2-4 TRBV6-2/TRBV6-3 - - TGTGCCAGCAGAGCCCCGTCGAGAAACATTCAGTACTTC CASRAPSRNIQYF
TRBJ2-3 TRBV5-3 - - TGTGCCAGAGCATCTAGAGCAGATACGCAGTATTTT CARASRADTQYF
TRBJ1-1 TRBV20-1 - many TGCAGTGCGGGAGACACTGAAGCTTTCTTT CSAGDTEAFF
TRBJ2-1 TRBV5-1 TRBD2 few TGCGCCAGCAGATCGGGCGGGAGGGCCAATGAGCAGTTCTTC CASRSGGRANEQFF
TRBJ2-4 TRBV5-1 TRBD2 - TGCGCCAGCAGCTTGGAACTGGGGGGGACCAACTTAGCCAAAAACATTCAGTACTTC CASSLELGGTNLAKNIQYF
TRBJ2-2 TRBV9 TRBD2 - TGTGCCAGCAGCGTAGGAGCGGGAACGAACACCGGGGAGCTGTTTTTT CASSVGAGTNTGELFF
TRBJ2-5 TRBV20-1 - - TGCAGTTCCCACGGACGGGCACAAGAGACCCAGTACTTC CSSHGRAQETQYF
TRBJ2-7 TRBV9 - few TGTGCCAGCAGCGTAGCGGGGGACGGGAGCTACGAGCAGTACTTC CASSVAGDGSYEQYF
TRBJ2-3 TRBV4-2 - - TGTGCCAGCAGCCAAGAAAGGGGGGGGGACATTACAGATACGCAGTATTTT CASSQERGGDITDTQYF
TRBJ2-1 TRBV7-2 - few TGTGCCAGCAGCTTAGGGGCTCAGCCTACCTACAATGAGCAGTTCTTC CASSLGAQPTYNEQFF
TRBJ1-5 TRBV12-3/TRBV12-4 - many TGTGCCAGCAGTCCCCGGGGTCACAATCAGCCCCAGCATTTT CASSPRGHNQPQHF
TRBJ2-7 TRBV7-2 TRBD1 few TGTGCCAGCAGCCAACCGGGACAGGGGCATCACGGCGAGCAGTACTTC CASSQPGQGHHGEQYF
TRBJ2-1 TRBV14 - - TGTGCCAGCAGCGCACTAGTACCTTTCTTC CASSALVPFF
TRBJ2-2 TRBV6-5 - few TGTGCCAGCAGTTACTCGAAGACAGGCGGGACCGGGGAGCTGTTTTTT CASSYSKTGGTGELFF
TRBJ1-6 TRBV27 - once TGTGCCAGCAGTTTGACGGTCTATAATTCACCCCTCCACTTT CASSLTVYNSPLHF
TRBJ1-6 TRBV2 - - TGTGCCAGCAGTGGACCTGGGCGGAATTCACCCCTCCACTTT CASSGPGRNSPLHF
TRBJ2-3 TRBV20-1 TRBD2 many TGCAGTGCTAGAGGGGAGGGAGGTCGGGGGTCTAGCACAGATACGCAGTATTTT CSARGEGGRGSSTDTQYF
TRBJ2-4 TRBV12-3/TRBV12-4 - few TGTGCCAGCAGTTTTAATAATGCCAAAAACATTCAGTACTTC CASSFNNAKNIQYF
TRBJ1-1 TRBV27 - many TGTGCCAGCAGTTTATCGGCGTCCCGGTTCATGAACACTGAAGCTTTCTTT CASSLSASRFMNTEAFF
TRBJ2-3 TRBV3-1 TRBD1 - TGTGCCAGCAGTTCTACAGGGGCCTATACGCAGTATTTT CASSSTGAYTQYF
TRBJ2-7 TRBV28 - - TGTGCCAGCAGTTTACCATGGCATGGTGGATCCTACGAGCAGTACTTC CASSLPWHGGSYEQYF
TRBJ1-1 TRBV6-1 TRBD1 many TGTGCCAGCACAGGGGGTTCCATGAACACTGAAGCTTTCTTT CASTGGSMNTEAFF
TRBJ1-2 TRBV12-3/TRBV12-4 - - TGTGCCAGCAGTCACGGGGACGGCAACTATGGCTACACCTTC CASSHGDGNYGYTF
TRBJ2-7 TRBV7-2 - - TGTGCCAGCAGCCTAATAAACTACGAGCAGTACTTC CASSLINYEQYF
TRBJ2-3 TRBV11-3 TRBD2 - TGTGCCAGCAGCTTAGGCCTAGCGGCCCGCACAGATACGCAGTATTTT CASSLGLAARTDTQYF
TRBJ2-1 TRBV20-1 TRBD2 few TGCACCGCTAGACTAGCGGGGATACCCCGGGGTGAGCAGTTCTTC CTARLAGIPRGEQFF
TRBJ2-1 TRBV7-9 - few TGTGCCAGCAGTTCCGAGGACTTTAGGGAGCAGTTCTTC CASSSEDFREQFF
TRBJ1-5 TRBV20-1 TRBD1 - TGCAGTGCTAGAGAAAGGACAGGGGTTCAGCCCCAGCATTTT CSARERTGVQPQHF
TRBJ1-5 TRBV29-1 - many TGCAGCGTGAGGGTAGGTGGTGAGGGCAATCAGCCCCAGCATTTT CSVRVGGEGNQPQHF
TRBJ1-1 TRBV25-1 - - TGTGCCAGCAGTGCCTCCGGGATTAGGGCTTTCTTT CASSASGIRAFF
TRBJ1-1 TRBV12-3/TRBV12-4 - - TGTGCCAGCATAAGACACGACATGAACACTGAAGCTTTCTTT CASIRHDMNTEAFF
TRBJ2-7 TRBV20-1 - many TGCAGTGCGCGAGGACCTAGGAACGAGCAGTACTTC CSARGPRNEQYF
TRBJ2-5 TRBV12-3/TRBV12-4 TRBD2 - TGTGCCAGCAGGAAAGGACTAGCCAGTGTGGAGACCCAGTACTTC CASRKGLASVETQYF
TRBJ1-4 TRBV6-5 - - TGTGCCAGCAGTTACTCTGGAGAAGAAAAACTGTTTTTT CASSYSGEEKLFF
TRBJ1-4 TRBV20-1 - few TGCAGTGCTAGTGGGCAGGGAGGGGAAAAACTGTTTTTT CSASGQGGEKLFF
TRBJ2-6 TRBV7-9 - few TGTGCCAGCAGTCCCGGGACCGCCGTCTCTGGGGCCAACGTCCTGACTTTC CASSPGTAVSGANVLTF
TRBJ2-3 TRBV5-1 TRBD2 - TGCGCCAGCAGGAGCGGGACTAGCACAGATACGCAGTATTTT CASRSGTSTDTQYF
TRBJ1-3 TRBV20-1 TRBD1 many TGCAGTGCTAGGCCCCGGGACAGGATCAACTCTGGAAACACCATATATTTT CSARPRDRINSGNTIYF
TRBJ2-1 TRBV6-2/TRBV6-3 - - TGTGCCAGCAGTTCTGTGGAGGTAGGGTCGCAGTTCTTC CASSSVEVGSQFF
TRBJ2-1 TRBV29-1 - many TGCAGCGTTGAGACCGGGGTTGGCGATGAGCAGTTCTTC CSVETGVGDEQFF
TRBJ2-1 TRBV10-2 TRBD2 - TGCGCCAGCAGATTTAGCGGGGGGGCCCACAATGAGCAGTTCTTC CASRFSGGAHNEQFF
TRBJ2-3 TRBV10-3 TRBD1 - TGTGCCATCAGTGATCAAGCGGGACAGGGGGTAGATACGCAGTATTTT CAISDQAGQGVDTQYF
TRBJ1-1 TRBV5-1 - few TGCGCCAGCAGCGGCCGGACGGATAACACTGAAGCTTTCTTT CASSGRTDNTEAFF
TRBJ2-7 TRBV2 - - TGTGCCAGCATGGTCAATCTCGGCGAGCAGTACTTC CASMVNLGEQYF
TRBJ1-2 TRBV5-6 - few TGTGCCAGCAGCTTGAGTCCCGGGACTAACTATGGCTACACCTTC CASSLSPGTNYGYTF
TRBJ2-5 TRBV10-3 - - TGTGCCATCAGTGAGGGACAGCCTTCCCAAGAGACCCAGTACTTC CAISEGQPSQETQYF
TRBJ1-1 TRBV6-5 - many TGTGCCAGCAGTTACTCATCCAGGGCTGAAGCTTTCTTT CASSYSSRAEAFF
TRBJ2-3 TRBV20-1 - few TGCAGTGCCCCCTTAGGGGGCACAGATACGCAGTATTTT CSAPLGGTDTQYF
TRBJ2-7 TRBV12-3/TRBV12-4 - many TGTGCCAGCAGTTTACAGGATTACGAGCAGTACTTC CASSLQDYEQYF
TRBJ2-1 TRBV10-3 TRBD2 few TGTGCCGCAACTAGCGGGAGGCGGCAGTTCTTC CAATSGRRQFF
TRBJ2-3 TRBV20-1 - few TGCAGTGCTAGAGTGGCTGAGCTACCAGATACGCAGTATTTT CSARVAELPDTQYF
TRBJ2-7 TRBV5-1 - few TGCGCCAGCAGCTTGGGACAGCCCCAAAACGAGCAGTACTTC CASSLGQPQNEQYF